This TCR beta chain came from a study of blood T cell repertoires in COVID-19. Overall study context: Acute and convalescent COVID-19 samples came from the United States, Italy and Spain. PBMCs, B-cell-depleted T cells, or T cells were the source of the cDNA or gDNA that made up the material.

The CDR3 extends over 15 amino acids. Germline-derived CDR1 and CDR2 are SGHTA and FQGNSA. J gave up 7 bases and V 5 bases, and 10 bases lay outside the gene matches. This clone was observed a few times. Some clones are missing from TCRdb's copy, which holds only in-frame ones; the method was immunoSEQ multiplex PCR. The table shows more than 65,000 clones, with over 80% occurring only once. The rearrangement links TRBV7-2 to TRBJ2-1; 8 bases are a match to TRBD2. The specimen sequenced was peripheral blood. This sequence was found in a woman aged 45-65 years with acute or convalescent COVID-19. The CDR3 spells CASSKSGSRGNEQFF. CDR3 DNA sequence: TGTGCCAGCAGCAAGAGCGGGAGTCGGGGGAATGAGCAGTTCTTC.